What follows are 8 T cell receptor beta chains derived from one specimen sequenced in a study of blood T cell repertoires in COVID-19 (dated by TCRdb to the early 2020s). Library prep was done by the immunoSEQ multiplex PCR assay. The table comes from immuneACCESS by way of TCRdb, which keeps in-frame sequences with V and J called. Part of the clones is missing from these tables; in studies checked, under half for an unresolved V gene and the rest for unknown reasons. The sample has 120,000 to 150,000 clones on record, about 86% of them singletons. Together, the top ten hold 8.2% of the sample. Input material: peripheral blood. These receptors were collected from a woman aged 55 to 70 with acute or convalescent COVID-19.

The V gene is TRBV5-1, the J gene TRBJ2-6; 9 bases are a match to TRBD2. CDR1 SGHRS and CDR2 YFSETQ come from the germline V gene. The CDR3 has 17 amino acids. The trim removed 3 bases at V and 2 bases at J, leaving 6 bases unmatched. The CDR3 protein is CASSSDRGGAGANVLTF. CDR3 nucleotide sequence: TGCGCCAGCAGCTCGGATCGCGGGGGGGCTGGGGCCAACGTCCTGACTTTC.

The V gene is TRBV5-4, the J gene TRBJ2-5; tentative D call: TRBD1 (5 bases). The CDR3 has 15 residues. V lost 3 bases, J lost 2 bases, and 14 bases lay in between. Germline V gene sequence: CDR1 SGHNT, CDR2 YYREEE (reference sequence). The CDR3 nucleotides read TGTGCCAGCAGCTCACCTGCGGCAGGGCAAGAGACCCAGTACTTC. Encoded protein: CASSSPAAGQETQYF.

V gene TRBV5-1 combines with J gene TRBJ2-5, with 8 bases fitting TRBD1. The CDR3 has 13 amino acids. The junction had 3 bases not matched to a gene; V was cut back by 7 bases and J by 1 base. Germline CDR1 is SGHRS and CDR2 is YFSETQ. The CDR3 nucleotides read TGCGCCAGCGGAGGGACAGGCCAAGAGACCCAGTACTTC. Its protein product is CASGGTGQETQYF.

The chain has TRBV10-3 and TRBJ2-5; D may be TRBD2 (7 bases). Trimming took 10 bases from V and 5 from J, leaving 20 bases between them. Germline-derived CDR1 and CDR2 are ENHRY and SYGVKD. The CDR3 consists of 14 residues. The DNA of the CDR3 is TGTGCCACCACCCTGGGGGGGGCCTGGGAGACCCAGTACTTC. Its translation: CATTLGGAWETQYF.

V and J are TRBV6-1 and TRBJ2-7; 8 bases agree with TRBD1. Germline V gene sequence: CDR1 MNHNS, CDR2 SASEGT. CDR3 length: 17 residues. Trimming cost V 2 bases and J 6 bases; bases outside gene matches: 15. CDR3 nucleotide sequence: TGTGCCAGCAGTGAAAGGCCGGACAGGGCTAAAAAGGGCGAGCAGTACTTC. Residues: CASSERPDRAKKGEQYF.

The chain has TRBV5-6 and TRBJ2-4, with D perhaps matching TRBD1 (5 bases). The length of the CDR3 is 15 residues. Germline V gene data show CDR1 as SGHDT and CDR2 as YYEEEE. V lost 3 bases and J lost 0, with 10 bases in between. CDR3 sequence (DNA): TGTGCCAGCAGCTCACAGGAGCAAGCCAAAAACATTCAGTACTTC. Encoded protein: CASSSQEQAKNIQYF.

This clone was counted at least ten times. The CDR3 spells CASSSQRVRGRKLFF. CDR3 coding DNA: TGTGCCAGCAGTTCCCAACGAGTCAGGGGTCGAAAACTGTTTTTT. The V and J genes are TRBV28 and TRBJ1-4; tentatively, D is TRBD1 (6 bases). CDR3 length: 15 residues. CDR1 MDHEN and CDR2 SYDVKM come from the germline V gene. V lost 4 bases to trimming and J lost 10 bases, with 19 bases between them.

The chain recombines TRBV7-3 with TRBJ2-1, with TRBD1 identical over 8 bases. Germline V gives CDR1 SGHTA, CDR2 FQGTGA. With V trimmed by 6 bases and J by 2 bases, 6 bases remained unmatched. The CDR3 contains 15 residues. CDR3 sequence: CASSRTGIPYNEQFF. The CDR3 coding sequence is TGTGCCAGCAGTAGGACAGGGATACCCTACAATGAGCAGTTCTTC.